This T cell receptor beta chain was identified during a study of Ad26.COV2.S vaccination and SARS-CoV-2 variants. Points from the study as a whole: Higher spike-specific TCR breadth was found in vaccine recipients than in placebo recipients.

Assay: immunoSEQ multiplex PCR; the TCRdb copy retains only in-frame clones and omits some. The table shows about 350,000 clones, with 88% occurring only once. The treatment: about 20 received Ad26.COV2.S at low or high dose, single or two shots; 5 received placebo; per-sample allocation not given. Samples came from day 63 after the first vaccine or placebo injection. Within Boston, the person who donated was an adult of 18-55 years. In regard to this clone: Its antigen is unidentified.

Trimming pared 1 base from V and 5 bases from J, leaving 15 bases between. There are 16 residues in the CDR3. Germline CDR1 reads LGHNA; CDR2 reads YSLEER. The chain combines TRBV4-3 with TRBJ2-1, with a weak D call TRBD2 (6 bases). This receptor was obtained from a person aged 18 to 65 who received the Ad26.COV2.S COVID-19 vaccine or a placebo. The specimen was peripheral blood, collected in a trial of Ad26.COV2.S vaccine versus placebo. CDR3 bases: TGCGCCAGCAGCCAAGCAGTAGCGGCCCGGAACAATGAGCAGTTCTTC. Translating gives CASSQAVAARNNEQFF.